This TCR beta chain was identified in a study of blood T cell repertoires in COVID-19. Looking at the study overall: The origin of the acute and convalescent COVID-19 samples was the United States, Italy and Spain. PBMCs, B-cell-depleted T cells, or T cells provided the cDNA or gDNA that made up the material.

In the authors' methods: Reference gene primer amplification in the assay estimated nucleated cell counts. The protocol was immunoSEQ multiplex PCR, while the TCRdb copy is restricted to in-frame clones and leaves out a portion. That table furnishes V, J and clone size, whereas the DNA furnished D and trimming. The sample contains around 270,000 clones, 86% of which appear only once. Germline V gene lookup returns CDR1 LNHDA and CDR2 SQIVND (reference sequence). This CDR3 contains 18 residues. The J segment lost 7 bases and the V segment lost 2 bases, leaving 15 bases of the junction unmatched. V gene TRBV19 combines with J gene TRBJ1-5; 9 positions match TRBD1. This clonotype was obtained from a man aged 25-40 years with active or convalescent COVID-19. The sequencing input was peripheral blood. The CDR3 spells CASSINRGRDPVGQPQHF. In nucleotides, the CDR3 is TGTGCCAGTAGTATAAACAGGGGGCGCGATCCGGTTGGGCAGCCCCAGCATTTT.